Below are 16 T cell receptor beta chains sequenced from a single sample in a study of blood T cell repertoires in COVID-19. The repertoire was sequenced with immunoSEQ multiplex PCR; TCRdb's copy has only in-frame clones and lacks some. The sample consists of fewer than 450,000 clones, 70% to 90% of them appearing once. The specimen sequenced was PBMCs or T cells enriched from blood (not recorded which). Receptors were obtained from a woman aged 18-29 years who had recovered from COVID-19.

The chain joins TRBV7-9 to TRBJ2-3; D perhaps matches TRBD1 (6 bases). The germline V and J ends were trimmed by 2 bases and 1 base, with 13 bases remaining between them. The V gene's germline CDR1 is SEHNR and CDR2 FQNEAQ (reference sequence). CDR3 length equals 16 residues. CDR3 bases: TGTGCCAGCAGCTTACCGGTTCGACAGGGCACAGATACGCAGTATTTT. This sequence encodes CASSLPVRQGTDTQYF.

The chain joins TRBV5-4 to TRBJ1-2; possible D gene TRBD1, 5 bases. The CDR3 length is 13 residues. The ends were cut back, 3 bases at V and 4 bases at J, with 10 bases in the middle. CDR1 is SGHNT and CDR2 is YYREEE in the germline V gene (reference sequence). The CDR3 region has the DNA TGTGCCAGCAGCTCAGGAGACAGCTATGGCTACACCTTC. Its protein is CASSSGDSYGYTF.

The chain couples TRBV27 to TRBJ1-5, with a possible D match to TRBD1 (5 bases). Germline CDR1 MNHEY, CDR2 SMNVEV (reference sequence). V was trimmed by 8 bases and J by 1 base, leaving 18 bases between them. This CDR3 spans 16 amino acids. Written as DNA, the CDR3 is TGTGCCAGCTCCATCTGGGGAGGGGAGAGCAATCAGCCCCAGCATTTT. Protein product: CASSIWGGESNQPQHF.

The chain uses TRBV9 and TRBJ1-1, with a weak D call TRBD1 (6 bases). The germline gives CDR1 SGDLS, CDR2 YYNGEE. This CDR3 comprises 14 residues. V was pared by 3 bases and J by 4 bases, with 13 bases between. The CDR3 nucleotides are TGTGCCAGCAGCGCTACAGGGACGGGCACTGAAGCTTTCTTT. Amino acids: CASSATGTGTEAFF.

V and J are TRBV5-1 and TRBJ2-7; 7 bases are a match to TRBD2. The V segment lost 5 bases and the J segment 0 bases; nucleotides outside the gene matches: 2. Germline V lookup: CDR1 SGHRS, CDR2 YFSETQ. This CDR3 region has 13 residues. This CDR3 reads CASRGRGSYEQYF. CDR3 nucleotides: TGCGCCAGCAGGGGGAGGGGCTCCTACGAGCAGTACTTC.

The V gene is TRBV9, the J gene TRBJ2-5; D possibly corresponds to TRBD1 (6 bases). CDR1 and CDR2 from the germline V gene are SGDLS and YYNGEE. Trimming removed 0 bases at V and 5 bases at J, with 17 bases between. This CDR3 has 16 residues. The DNA for the CDR3 is TGTGCCAGCAGCGTAGCGGCCATGGGGGCAATCGAGACCCAGTACTTC. Its protein is CASSVAAMGAIETQYF.

The J gene is TRBJ2-3, the V gene TRBV7-2; possible D gene TRBD2, 6 bases. This CDR3 is 15 amino acids long. Between the trimmed V and J ends, which lost 3 bases and 6 bases, there was a span of 16 bases. Germline lookup yields CDR1 SGHTA and CDR2 FQGNSA. This CDR3 is CASSFGGALGDTQYF. The CDR3 DNA reads as TGTGCCAGCAGCTTCGGCGGGGCTTTGGGGGATACGCAGTATTTT.

The CDR3 sequence: CASNPLGLLRTDTQYF. CDR3 nucleotides: TGTGCCAGCAACCCACTGGGACTTTTGCGAACGGATACGCAGTATTTT. The chain uses TRBV28 and TRBJ2-3, with a tentative D call TRBD2 (6 bases). CDR1 MDHEN and CDR2 SYDVKM come from the germline V gene. This CDR3 contains 16 residues. V was pared by 7 bases and J by 6 bases, with 23 bases between.

The V call is TRBV2, the J call TRBJ2-3; the D gene is possibly TRBD2 (5 bases). Germline CDR1 SNHLY, CDR2 FYNNEI. The CDR3 consists of 13 residues. Trimming cost V 2 bases and J 6 bases, with 9 bases left between them. The CDR3: CASSELEADTQYF. DNA of the CDR3: TGTGCCAGCAGTGAACTGGAGGCCGATACGCAGTATTTT.

A single count supports this clone. V and J are TRBV11-2 and TRBJ2-7, with 8 bases aligning to TRBD2. CDR3 length: 15 residues. With V trimmed by 3 bases and J by 0 bases, 4 bases remained unmatched. Looked up from germline, CDR1 is SGHAT and CDR2 is FQNNGV. CDR3 in amino acids: CASSFQRGNSYEQYF. CDR3 bases: TGTGCCAGCAGCTTCCAGCGGGGGAACTCCTACGAGCAGTACTTC.

This chain links TRBV5-1 with TRBJ1-6; D is perhaps TRBD1 (6 bases). CDR1 is SGHRS, CDR2 YFSETQ, per germline. Trimming cost V 0 bases and J 12 bases, with 13 bases left between them. The CDR3 covers 14 residues. In DNA form, the CDR3 reads TGCGCCAGCAGCTTGGCGGCAGGGGAGGGACCCCTCCACTTT. This sequence encodes CASSLAAGEGPLHF.

The V and J genes are TRBV19 and TRBJ1-2; 11 positions agree with TRBD1. The CDR3 is 15 residues long. CDR1 is LNHDA, CDR2 SQIVND, per germline (reference sequence). J gave up 8 bases and V 3 bases, and 8 bases lay outside the gene matches. The CDR3 sequence: CASSIEGTGGSGYTF. The CDR3 DNA reads as TGTGCCAGTAGTATTGAGGGGACAGGGGGTAGCGGCTACACCTTC.

J is TRBJ1-2 and V is TRBV25-1, with a tentative D call TRBD1 (6 bases). The CDR3 totals 13 residues. V lost 7 bases to trimming and J lost 7 bases, with 16 bases between them. CDR1 and CDR2 (germline): MGHDK, SYGVNS. This CDR3 reads CASTANGGGGYTF. The CDR3 DNA is TGTGCCAGCACCGCAAATGGGGGCGGTGGCTACACCTTC.

This chain links TRBV7-9 with TRBJ1-4; 8 positions match TRBD1. The CDR3 is made up of 15 amino acids. Germline V gene data show CDR1 as SEHNR and CDR2 as FQNEAQ (reference sequence). The V segment lost 5 bases and the J segment 2 bases; nucleotides outside the gene matches: 4. Here the CDR3 reads CASSDGQGTNEKLFF. The CDR3 DNA is TGTGCCAGCAGCGATGGACAGGGCACTAATGAAAAACTGTTTTTT.

This rearrangement joins TRBV30 to TRBJ1-3; possibly TRBD1 for D (6 bases). CDR1 is GTSNPN and CDR2 is SVGIG in the germline V gene (reference sequence). This CDR3 spans 13 amino acids. V was trimmed by 4 bases and J by 2 bases, leaving 9 bases between them. The chain's CDR3 is CAWNDRTGNTIYF. The CDR3 DNA sequence: TGTGCCTGGAACGACAGGACTGGAAACACCATATATTTT.

This rearrangement joins TRBV5-4 to TRBJ1-1; the D is unclear. In germline, CDR1 is SGHNT, CDR2 YYREEE (reference sequence). The germline V and J ends were trimmed by 5 bases and 1 base, with 12 bases remaining between them. The CDR3 has 14 residues. The CDR3 nucleotides read TGTGCCAGCAGTCCAATGGGCCAGAACACTGAAGCTTTCTTT. Residues: CASSPMGQNTEAFF.